This T cell receptor beta chain was identified in a study of CD8+ T cells in alopecia areata. Study-level points and caveats: Against the mouse data, patients shared TCRs less clearly, possibly for HLA reasons. Across lesional scalp, and particularly alopecia totalis/universalis, clonality surpassed that of normal scalp. Alphabeta T cells residing in normal skin are also sequenced in scalp samples.

This clone was recorded a few times. Antigen: not known. Extracted from the samples, RNA was reverse transcribed into cDNA to serve as the sequencing template. Sequenced by immunoSEQ multiplex PCR; TCRdb stores in-frame clones only, minus some. This table has over 150,000 clones, roughly 50% appearing once. Germline V lookup: CDR1 SGDLS, CDR2 YYNGEE. The V and J ends lost 5 bases and 6 bases, in that order; junction bases with no gene match: 1. The CDR3 length is 13 residues. Sequenced material: CD8+ T cells sorted from blood. The genes are TRBV9 and TRBJ1-4; TRBD1 agrees at 10 bases. The sequence was obtained from a human donor in good health. CDR3: CASRGQGDEKLFF. In DNA form, the CDR3 reads TGTGCCAGCAGAGGACAGGGGGATGAAAAACTGTTTTTT.